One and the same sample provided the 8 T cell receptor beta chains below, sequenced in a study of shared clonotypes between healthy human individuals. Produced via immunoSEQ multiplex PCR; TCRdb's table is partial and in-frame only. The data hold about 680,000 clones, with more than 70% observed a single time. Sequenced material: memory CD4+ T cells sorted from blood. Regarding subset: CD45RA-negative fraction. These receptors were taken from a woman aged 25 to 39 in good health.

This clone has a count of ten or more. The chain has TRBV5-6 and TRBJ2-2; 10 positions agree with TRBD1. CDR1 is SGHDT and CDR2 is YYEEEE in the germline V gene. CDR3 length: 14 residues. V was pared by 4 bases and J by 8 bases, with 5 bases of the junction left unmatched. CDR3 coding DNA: TGTGCCAGCAGCGGGGACAGGGGTCGAGGGGAGCTGTTTTTT. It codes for CASSGDRGRGELFF.

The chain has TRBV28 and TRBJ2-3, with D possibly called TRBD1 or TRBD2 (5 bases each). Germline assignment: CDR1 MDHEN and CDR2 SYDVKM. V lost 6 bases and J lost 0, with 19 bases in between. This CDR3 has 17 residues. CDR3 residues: CASRDGTAARSTDTQYF. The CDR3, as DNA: TGTGCCAGCAGGGACGGGACGGCGGCCCGGAGCACAGATACGCAGTATTTT. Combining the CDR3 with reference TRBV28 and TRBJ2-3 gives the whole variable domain DVKVTQSSRYLVKRTGEKVFLECVQDMDHENMFWYRQDPGLGLRLIYFSYDVKMKEKGDIPEGYSVSREKKERFSLILESASTNQTSMYLCASRDGTAARSTDTQYFGPGTRLTVL.

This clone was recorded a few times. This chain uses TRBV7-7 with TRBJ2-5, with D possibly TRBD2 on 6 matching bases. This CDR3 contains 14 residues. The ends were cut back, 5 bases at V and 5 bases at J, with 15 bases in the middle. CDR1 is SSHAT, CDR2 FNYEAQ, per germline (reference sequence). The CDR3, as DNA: TGTGCCAGCAGCCACGGGAGCGGTGGGGAGACCCAGTACTTC. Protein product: CASSHGSGGETQYF.

CDR3 sequence (DNA): TGTGCCAGCAGCTTGGAGGTGAACACTGAAGCTTTCTTT. It is translated as CASSLEVNTEAFF. The chain recombines TRBV5-8 with TRBJ1-1; no clear D. The germline V gene encodes CDR1 SGHTS and CDR2 YDEGEE. The CDR3 loop spans 13 amino acids. The germline V and J ends were trimmed by 0 bases and 0 bases, with 3 bases remaining between them. The full variable domain, rest sourced from reference TRBV5-8 and TRBJ1-1, is EAGVTQSPTHLIKTRGQQATLRCSPISGHTSVYWYQQALGLGLQFLLWYDEGEERNRGNFPPRFSGRQFPNYSSELNVNALELEDSALYLCASSLEVNTEAFFGQGTRLTVV.

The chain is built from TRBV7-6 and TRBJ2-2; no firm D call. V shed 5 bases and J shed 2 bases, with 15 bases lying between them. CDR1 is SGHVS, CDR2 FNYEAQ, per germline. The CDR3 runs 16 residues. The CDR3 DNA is TGTGCCAGCAGCCCGATCTTCGAGGCCAACACCGGGGAGCTGTTTTTT. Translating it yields CASSPIFEANTGELFF.

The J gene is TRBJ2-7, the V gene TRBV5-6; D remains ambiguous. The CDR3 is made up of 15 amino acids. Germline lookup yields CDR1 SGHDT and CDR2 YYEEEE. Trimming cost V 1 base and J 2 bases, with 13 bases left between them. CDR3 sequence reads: CASSLSGGRAYEQYF. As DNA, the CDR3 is TGTGCCAGCAGCTTGAGTGGCGGCCGGGCCTACGAGCAGTACTTC.

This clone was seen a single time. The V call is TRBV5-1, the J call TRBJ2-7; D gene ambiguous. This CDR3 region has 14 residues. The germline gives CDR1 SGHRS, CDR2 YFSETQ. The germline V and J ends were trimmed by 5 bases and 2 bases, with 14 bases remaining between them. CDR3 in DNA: TGCGCCAGCAGTCAAACAGCCGCCACCTACGAGCAGTACTTC. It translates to CASSQTAATYEQYF.

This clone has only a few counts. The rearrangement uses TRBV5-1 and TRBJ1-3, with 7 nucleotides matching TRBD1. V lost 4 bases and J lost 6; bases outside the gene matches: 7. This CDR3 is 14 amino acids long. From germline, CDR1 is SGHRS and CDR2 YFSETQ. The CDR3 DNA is TGCGCCAGCAGCACGGGACAGTCAGAAAACACCATATATTTT. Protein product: CASSTGQSENTIYF.